The text below deals with one T cell receptor beta chain. Clones were sequenced by immunoSEQ multiplex PCR, and TCRdb holds only the in-frame ones, with some missing. Among 200,000 or so clones listed, roughly four fifths were seen once. The sample originates from a study of blood T cell repertoires in COVID-19. The length of the CDR3 is 14 residues. The germline gives CDR1 SQVTM, CDR2 ANQGSEA. The ends lost 7 bases at V and 1 base at J; junction bases unmatched: 9. The receptor comes from a middle-aged man who had recovered from COVID-19. The chain has TRBV29-1 and TRBJ1-1; 7 nucleotides align to TRBD1. Source material: PBMCs or T cells enriched from blood (not recorded which). In DNA, the CDR3 is TGCAGCGCAAGACCCGGGACAGAGAACACTGAAGCTTTCTTT. Translating it yields CSARPGTENTEAFF.